Shown below are 27 T cell receptor beta chains from a single sample sequenced in a study of blood T cells in healthy people across ages. Sample-barcoded 5' priming and a J-beta primer mix drove a second PCR of roughly 6 to 12 cycles. TCRdb reprocessed the 5' RACE reads with MiXCR, giving one entry per CDR3 protein. The profile shows hundreds of thousands of distinct CDR3 sequences, 25% to 35% of them singletons. The sequencing sample was made of blood. These receptors originate from a woman over 75 in good health.

With respect to this clonotype: Just one base apart from a much larger clone, this may be a read error. This chain connects TRBV7-2 to TRBJ2-4; the D call may be TRBD1 or TRBD2 (5 bases each). The J call may be incorrect, as the DNA end agrees better with TRBJ2-5. Germline CDR1 SGHTA, CDR2 FQGNSA. The CDR3 sequence is 13 residues long. The CDR3, as DNA: TGTGCCAGCAGCAAACTAGGGGTAGGGACCCAGTACTTC. Protein: CASSKLGVGTQYF.

In its sample, this clonotype was seen many times. The V and J genes are TRBV12-3 or TRBV12-4 and TRBJ1-1; D uncertain. V dropped 5 bases and J dropped 10 bases, with 17 bases sitting between them. CDR3 length: 13 amino acids. The CDR3 nucleotides are TGTGCCAGCAGTCCCTTTGGTGGGTTGGCAGCTTTCTTT. Translated: CASSPFGGLAAFF.

This clonotype was detected many times. This chain links TRBV7-2 with TRBJ2-1; tentatively, D is TRBD1 or TRBD2 (6 bases each). The CDR3 has 15 residues. Germline values: CDR1 SGHTA, CDR2 FQGNSA. V was pared by 1 base and J by 4 bases, with 11 bases between. The CDR3 DNA is TGTGCCAGCAGCTTAGATAGGGGGGAATACAATGAGCAGTTCTTC. It codes for CASSLDRGEYNEQFF.

Points on this clonotype: This may arise from a read error, as a much more abundant clone is one base away. The chain couples TRBV18 to TRBJ2-1; TRBD1 agrees at 9 bases. The CDR3 runs 16 residues. V gave up 4 bases and J gave up 3 bases; unmatched junction bases: 7. In germline, CDR1 is KGHSH, CDR2 LQKENI. The CDR3 loop is CASSHTGTGLYNEQFF. DNA for the CDR3: TGTGCCAGCTCACATACCGGGACAGGGCTCTACAATGAGCAGTTCTTC.

This clonotype was seen many times. The chain recombines TRBV6-2 or TRBV6-3 with TRBJ2-2; D tentatively fits TRBD1 or TRBD2 (5 bases each). The CDR3 covers 13 residues. Germline CDR1 reads MNHEY; CDR2 reads SVGEGT. Trimming pared 7 bases from V and 6 bases from J, leaving 12 bases between. The CDR3 protein is CASTSGTAGELFF. CDR3 nucleotides: TGTGCCAGCACTTCGGGGACCGCCGGGGAGCTGTTTTTT.

This sequence joins TRBV7-2 and TRBJ1-5; D uncertain. V was trimmed by 4 bases and J by 5 bases, leaving 12 bases between them. The CDR3 is made up of 14 amino acids. Germline V CDR1 and CDR2: SGHTA, FQGNSA. CDR3 sequence reads: CASSSAGSHQPQHF. CDR3 bases: TGTGCCAGCAGCTCCGCAGGAAGTCATCAGCCCCAGCATTTT.

J is TRBJ1-2 and V is TRBV28; 7 bases line up with TRBD1. Germline lookup yields CDR1 MDHEN and CDR2 SYDVKM. The CDR3 sequence is 16 residues long. Trimming removed 4 bases from V and 5 bases from J; junction bases left unmatched: 13. In DNA form, the CDR3 reads TGTGCCAGCAGTTCCCGGGGGACAGCTCAGAGGTATGGCTACACCTTC. As protein: CASSSRGTAQRYGYTF.

This clonotype was picked up many times. V and J are TRBV18 and TRBJ2-4; D remains unclear. V gave up 3 bases and J gave up 8 bases, with 11 bases separating them. CDR1 and CDR2 (germline): KGHSH, LQKENI. This CDR3 comprises 13 residues. This CDR3 reads CASSPSFLDIQYF. The CDR3 DNA is TGTGCCAGCTCACCGTCTTTCTTGGACATTCAGTACTTC. Filled out from reference TRBV18 and TRBJ2-4, the complete variable domain reads NAGVMQNPRHLVRRRGQEARLRCSPMKGHSHVYWYRQLPEEGLKFMVYLQKENIIDESGMPKERFSAEFPKEGPSILRIQQVVRGDSAAYFCASSPSFLDIQYFGAGTRLSVL.

There are a few counts of this clonotype. The rearrangement joins TRBV9 to TRBJ2-7, with 9 bases that match TRBD1. The CDR3 loop spans 15 amino acids. The germline V gene has CDR1 SGDLS and CDR2 YYNGEE. The V gene end was trimmed by 0 bases and the J gene end by 7 bases; junction bases not matched to a gene: 8. The CDR3 region is CASSVGQGDYNEQYF. Here the CDR3 DNA reads TGTGCCAGCAGCGTAGGACAGGGGGACTACAATGAGCAGTACTTC.

This chain joins TRBV20-1 and TRBJ1-2, with D possibly being TRBD1 (6 bases). Germline V CDR1 and CDR2: DFQATT, SNEGSKA (reference sequence). The germline V and J ends were trimmed by 3 bases and 4 bases, with 15 bases remaining between them. This CDR3 spans 14 amino acids. CDR3 nucleotide sequence: TGCAGTGCTAGCCATTCGACAGGCCGCTATGGCTACACCTTC. This gives the protein CSASHSTGRYGYTF.

This clonotype was detected many times. CDR3: CSARNRDRGPEAFF. The CDR3, as DNA: TGCAGTGCTAGAAACCGGGACAGGGGGCCTGAAGCTTTCTTT. This chain connects TRBV20-1 to TRBJ1-1; TRBD1 matches at 12 bases. Germline values: CDR1 DFQATT, CDR2 SNEGSKA (reference sequence). Unmatched junction bases numbered 4, after V lost 2 bases and J lost 6 bases. CDR3 length: 14 residues.

This clonotype was counted ten times or more. The chain has TRBV20-1 and TRBJ2-3; D uncertain. V was trimmed by 6 bases and J by 2 bases, leaving 12 bases between them. The CDR3 totals 13 residues. Germline V CDR1 and CDR2: DFQATT, SNEGSKA (reference sequence). The CDR3: CSAYQDNTDTQYF. The DNA for the CDR3 is TGCAGTGCCTACCAAGATAACACAGATACGCAGTATTTT.

The gene calls are TRBV7-2 and TRBJ2-2; D remains ambiguous. Per the germline V gene, CDR1 is SGHTA and CDR2 is FQGNSA. The V and J ends lost 0 bases and 0 bases respectively, with 11 bases between them. The length of the CDR3 is 17 residues. The CDR3 reads CASSLARMGSNTGELFF. The CDR3 DNA sequence: TGTGCCAGCAGCTTAGCGCGAATGGGATCGAACACCGGGGAGCTGTTTTTT.

About this clonotype: Possible read error: a much larger clone is one base away. This CDR3 reads CASRGLNLLGETQHF. For the CDR3, the DNA is TGTGCCAGCAGGGGCCTTAATCTGCTGGGAGAGACCCAGCACTTC. The chain links TRBV7-8 to TRBJ2-5; D perhaps matches TRBD2 (5 bases). The germline gives CDR1 SGHVS, CDR2 FQNEAQ. The CDR3 runs 15 residues.

This clonotype appeared many times. The chain uses TRBV9 and TRBJ2-3, with TRBD2 matching over 7 bases. CDR3 length: 16 residues. V trimming: 4 bases; J trimming: 2 bases; junction bases outside the gene matches: 10. Germline V gives CDR1 SGDLS, CDR2 YYNGEE. The CDR3 nucleotides are TGTGCCAGCAGCCCCCCATCGAGACTAGCCACAGATACGCAGTATTTT. This codes for CASSPPSRLATDTQYF.

As DNA, the CDR3 is TGTGCCAGCAGTAGCAGGCCGGGAGCGGGGGAGACCCAGTACTTC. Translated, it gives CASSSRPGAGETQYF. This rearrangement joins TRBV7-2 to TRBJ2-5; 7 bases are a match to TRBD2. J gave up 5 bases and V 6 bases, and 12 bases lay outside the gene matches. Germline CDR1 reads SGHTA; CDR2 reads FQGNSA. CDR3 length: 15 residues.

This clonotype was recorded at least ten times. The CDR3 is CASRQGVVETQYF. In DNA form, the CDR3 reads TGCGCCAGCCGACAGGGGGTGGTGGAGACCCAGTACTTC. The V call is TRBV10-1, the J call TRBJ2-5; 9 bases are shared with TRBD1. The CDR3 sequence is 13 residues long. Per germline, CDR1 WNHNN and CDR2 SYGVQD (reference sequence). The V and J ends lost 8 bases and 5 bases, in that order; junction bases with no gene match: 6.

In its sample, this clonotype was seen many times. This chain joins TRBV5-5 and TRBJ2-5, with D maybe TRBD1 (7 bases). This CDR3 has 14 amino acids. The V and J ends lost 3 bases and 2 bases respectively, with 11 bases between them. Germline V gene lookup returns CDR1 SGHKS and CDR2 YYEKEE (reference sequence). The CDR3 DNA is TGTGCCAGCAGCTGGGCGGGACAGCAAGAGACCCAGTACTTC. Translation gives CASSWAGQQETQYF.

This clonotype has more than one count but fewer than ten. This rearrangement joins TRBV30 to TRBJ1-4; D remains ambiguous. The CDR3 consists of 12 residues. Trimming removed 8 bases from V and 3 bases from J, with 10 bases in between. Germline V gives CDR1 GTSNPN, CDR2 SVGIG (reference sequence). The CDR3 spells CAGMAANEKLFF. The CDR3 nucleotides read TGTGCCGGGATGGCTGCTAATGAAAAACTGTTTTTT.

This clonotype came up many times. In DNA, the CDR3 is TGTGCCAGCAGCTTATCGTCCTTTATCGAGGGCTACACCTTC. Its protein is CASSLSSFIEGYTF. The rearrangement joins TRBV7-9 to TRBJ1-2, with no clear D. V was trimmed by 2 bases and J by 8 bases, leaving 15 bases between them. The CDR3 runs to 14 residues. CDR1 SEHNR and CDR2 FQNEAQ come from the germline V gene (reference sequence).

This clonotype came up many times. This chain joins TRBV20-1 and TRBJ2-7; D is ambiguous. The CDR3 is made up of 11 amino acids. The germline V gene encodes CDR1 DFQATT and CDR2 SNEGSKA (reference sequence). The germline V and J ends were trimmed by 3 bases and 3 bases, with 6 bases remaining between them. CDR3 amino acids: CSASLGYEQYF. The CDR3 nucleotides are TGCAGTGCTAGTCTGGGCTACGAGCAGTACTTC.

This clonotype was recorded at least ten times. The chain's CDR3 is CSASGGAIEQYF. CDR3 sequence (DNA): TGCAGTGCTAGCGGGGGGGCGATCGAGCAGTACTTC. The J gene is TRBJ2-7, the V gene TRBV20-1, with 8 bases lining up with TRBD2. V lost 3 bases, J lost 6 bases, and 4 bases stayed unmatched. CDR3 length: 12 residues. Germline loops: CDR1 DFQATT, CDR2 SNEGSKA (reference sequence).

In regard to this clonotype: A much more abundant neighbour one base away suggests this may be a read error. The chain combines TRBV12-3 or TRBV12-4 with TRBJ1-5; no clear D gene. This CDR3 is 13 amino acids long. The CDR3 loop is CANSFEGRQPQHF. Written as DNA, the CDR3 is TGTGCCAACAGTTTTGAGGGCCGGCAGCCCCAGCATTTT.

This chain connects TRBV29-1 to TRBJ1-1, with a tentative D call TRBD1 (6 bases). The CDR3 sequence is 13 residues long. CDR1 and CDR2 from the germline V gene are SQVTM and ANQGSEA. Trimming stripped 6 bases from V and 0 bases from J, with 11 bases between. In DNA, the CDR3 is TGCAGCGTCGAGACAGGAGTGAACACTGAAGCTTTCTTT. Residues: CSVETGVNTEAFF.

Remarks on this clonotype: Compared with germline, one end of the junction differs, possibly owing to a read error. The V and J genes are TRBV6-5 and TRBJ2-2; 7 nucleotides align to TRBD1. Per the germline V gene, CDR1 is MNHEY and CDR2 is SVGAGI. This CDR3 region has 15 residues. Here the CDR3 reads CASRTGLFDTGERFF. The CDR3 coding sequence is TGTGCCAGCAGGACAGGGCTTTTCGACACCGGGGAGCGGTTTTTT.

Notes on this clonotype: A single base separates this from a much larger clone, so it may be a read error. In this CDR3 the conserved last residue, phenylalanine or tryptophan, is missing, so a read error is likely. V gene TRBV12-3 or TRBV12-4 combines with J gene TRBJ2-6; D gene unclear. V lost 6 bases and J lost 2, with 5 bases in between. There are 13 residues in the CDR3. In nucleotides, the CDR3 is TGTGCCAGCAGGGTGGCTGGGGCCAACGTCCTGACTTCC. Translation gives CASRVAGANVLTS.

This clonotype was counted at least ten times. V gene TRBV7-2 combines with J gene TRBJ2-5; 7 nucleotides agree with TRBD2. The CDR3 is 13 amino acids. J lost 5 bases, V lost 5 bases, and 5 bases had no gene match. Germline V gene data show CDR1 as SGHTA and CDR2 as FQGNSA. The CDR3 DNA follows: TGTGCCAGCAGCCCGACTAGCTGGGAGACCCAGTACTTC. Translating it yields CASSPTSWETQYF.